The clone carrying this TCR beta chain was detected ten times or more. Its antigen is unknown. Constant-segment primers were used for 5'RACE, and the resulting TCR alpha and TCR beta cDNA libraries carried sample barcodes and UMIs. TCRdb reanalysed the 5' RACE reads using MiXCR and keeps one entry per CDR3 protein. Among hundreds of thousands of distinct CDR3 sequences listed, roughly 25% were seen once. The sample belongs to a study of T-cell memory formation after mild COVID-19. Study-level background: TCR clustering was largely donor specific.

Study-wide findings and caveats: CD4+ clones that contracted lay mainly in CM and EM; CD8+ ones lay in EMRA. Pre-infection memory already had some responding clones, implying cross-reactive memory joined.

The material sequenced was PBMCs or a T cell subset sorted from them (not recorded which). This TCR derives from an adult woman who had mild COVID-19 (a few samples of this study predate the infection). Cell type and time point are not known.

The CDR3 is CSASGGSSDEQFF. The CDR3 DNA reads TGCAGTGCTAGCGGCGGGAGTAGCGATGAGCAGTTCTTC. V is TRBV20-1 and J is TRBJ2-1, with 7 bases lining up with TRBD2. The trim removed 3 bases at V and 8 bases at J, leaving 7 bases unmatched. Germline V gene data show CDR1 as DFQATT and CDR2 as SNEGSKA (reference sequence). This CDR3 is 13 amino acids long.